The TCR beta chain under discussion was sequenced for a study of cytomegalovirus exposure and HLA in healthy donors. General study points: Researchers reported in a later analysis that a missense DCLRE1C variant was tied to TCR beta V- and J-gene trimming. Highly shared sequence variants in one cluster were likely a sequencing artifact.

The PCR employed 60 Vbeta primers together with 13 Jbeta primers. Assay used: immunoSEQ multiplex PCR; TCRdb lists only in-frame clones, some missing. The profile shows roughly 100,000 clones, roughly four fifths of them singletons. Turning to this clone: Antigen unknown.

The CDR3 length is 17 residues. Trimming shortened V by 4 bases and J by 2 bases, and 15 bases separated the two germline ends. Germline values: CDR1 PRHDT, CDR2 FYEKMQ (reference sequence). This receptor was identified in a man in his sixties in good health and CMV-seronegative. What was sequenced was PBMCs. This chain uses TRBV13 with TRBJ2-6, with D tentatively TRBD1 (6 bases). The CDR3 loop reads CASSSRTAATGANVLTF. CDR3 nucleotides: TGTGCCAGCAGCTCTCGGACAGCCGCCACTGGGGCCAACGTCCTGACTTTC.